A single T cell receptor (beta chain) is shown here with its context. Its specificity is not known. The CDR3 consists of 13 residues. The germline V and J ends were trimmed by 1 base and 7 bases, with 7 bases remaining between them. Germline CDR1 and CDR2: LNHDA and SQIVND (reference sequence). The repertoire was sequenced with immunoSEQ multiplex PCR; TCRdb's copy has only in-frame clones and lacks some. Of about 86,000 clones listed, approximately 81% were seen once; the top ten hold 4% to 5.5%. These data originate in a study of identifying expanded T cells in peripheral blood. During the collection period, no donor immune events like infections were recorded. Study-wide results and caveats: Differentially abundant clones: 1 to 1.5 between replicates, approximately 15 at approximately two weeks, approximately 19 at four. Across healthy donors, higher total template counts meant significantly greater roughly two-week count variance.

The chain couples TRBV19 to TRBJ1-4, with D unclear. Material: blood. This TCR derives from a person aged 18-70 years in good health. This CDR3 is CASSIVSGEKLFF. The CDR3 coding sequence is TGTGCCAGTAGTATAGTCTCGGGTGAAAAACTGTTTTTT.